The rows below give T cell receptor beta chains drawn from one sample of a study of T cell repertoires in cytomegalovirus infection. In TCRdb, the reads were re-called with MiXCR into one record per CDR3 protein. The sample contains some 800,000 distinct CDR3 sequences, 29% of which appear only once. These TCRs are of unknown antigen specificity. Specimen: cultured CD8+ T cells from PBMCs, collected from culture after CMV antigen stimulation. These TCRs come from a human donor in good health (CMV status not recorded). Some clones in this sample may be carry-over from other donors' samples. CDR3s include the opening cysteine and the closing phenylalanine or tryptophan. Fields, in order: V gene, J gene, D gene, clone size, CDR3 DNA, CDR3 protein. The D gene is left open where the match is weak. Size is stated for part of the rows, as once, few or many counts, or as a class when the clone is expanded.

TRBV12-3/TRBV12-4	TRBJ1-2	-	-	TGTGCCAGCAGTTGGGGACAAAACTATGGCTACACCTTC	CASSWGQNYGYTF
TRBV20-1	TRBJ2-3	TRBD1	many	TGCAGTGCTAGGGGGACAGGGCCTACAGATACGCAGTATTTT	CSARGTGPTDTQYF
TRBV7-2	TRBJ1-4	-	many	TGTGCCAGCAGGCCCGGGACAACCTCTAATGAAAAACTGTTTTTT	CASRPGTTSNEKLFF
TRBV19	TRBJ1-5	-	few	TGTGCCAGTAGTACGGAGATCTATAGCAATCAGCCCCAGCATTTT	CASSTEIYSNQPQHF
TRBV19	TRBJ1-6	-	-	TGTGCCAGTACCATAGGGCACCTGAGCTCCTATAATTCACCCCTCCACTTT	CASTIGHLSSYNSPLHF
TRBV4-1	TRBJ2-5	-	-	TGCGCCGCCGGGCCTCAAGAGACCCAGTACTTC	CAAGPQETQYF
TRBV6-1	TRBJ2-6	-	-	TGTGCCAGCAGTCACAAACCTGGGGCCAACGTCCTGACTTTC	CASSHKPGANVLTF
TRBV24-1	TRBJ2-1	-	few	TGTGCCACCAGAGCAAACAACCACAATGAGCAGTTCTTC	CATRANNHNEQFF
TRBV7-2	TRBJ1-2	-	many	TGTGCCAGCAGCTTAGCGGAAGGGCCGGGTGGCTACACCTTC	CASSLAEGPGGYTF
TRBV6-1	TRBJ2-1	-	-	TGTGCCAGGATCAGGGAAGCCTACAATGAGCAGTTCTTC	CARIREAYNEQFF
TRBV4-1	TRBJ2-2	-	-	TGCGCCAGCAGCCACCGCACCGGGGAGCTGTTTTTT	CASSHRTGELFF
TRBV29-1	TRBJ1-1	-	-	TGCAGCGTTGAATGGGGGGTCCGGGGTGGCACTGAAGCTTTCTTT	CSVEWGVRGGTEAFF
TRBV7-4	TRBJ2-1	TRBD1	few	TGTGCCAGCAGCTCCGGTGGACAGGGGAATGAGCAGTTCTTC	CASSSGGQGNEQFF
TRBV29-1	TRBJ1-5	-	few	TGCAGCGTCCGCCTAGGGCAGGGGAGACAGCGTGTAGGCAATCAGCCCCAGCATTTT	CSVRLGQGRQRVGNQPQHF